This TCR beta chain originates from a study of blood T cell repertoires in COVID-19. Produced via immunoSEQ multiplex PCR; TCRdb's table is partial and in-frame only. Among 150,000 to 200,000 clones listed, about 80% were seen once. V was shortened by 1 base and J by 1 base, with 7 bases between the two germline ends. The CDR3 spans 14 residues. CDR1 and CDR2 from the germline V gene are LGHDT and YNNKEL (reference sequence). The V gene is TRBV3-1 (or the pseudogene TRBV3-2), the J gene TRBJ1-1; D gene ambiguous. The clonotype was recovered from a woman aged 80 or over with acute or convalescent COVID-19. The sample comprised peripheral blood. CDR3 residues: CASSQGEGNTEAFF. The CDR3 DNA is TGTGCCAGCAGCCAAGGGGAGGGGAACACTGAAGCTTTCTTT.